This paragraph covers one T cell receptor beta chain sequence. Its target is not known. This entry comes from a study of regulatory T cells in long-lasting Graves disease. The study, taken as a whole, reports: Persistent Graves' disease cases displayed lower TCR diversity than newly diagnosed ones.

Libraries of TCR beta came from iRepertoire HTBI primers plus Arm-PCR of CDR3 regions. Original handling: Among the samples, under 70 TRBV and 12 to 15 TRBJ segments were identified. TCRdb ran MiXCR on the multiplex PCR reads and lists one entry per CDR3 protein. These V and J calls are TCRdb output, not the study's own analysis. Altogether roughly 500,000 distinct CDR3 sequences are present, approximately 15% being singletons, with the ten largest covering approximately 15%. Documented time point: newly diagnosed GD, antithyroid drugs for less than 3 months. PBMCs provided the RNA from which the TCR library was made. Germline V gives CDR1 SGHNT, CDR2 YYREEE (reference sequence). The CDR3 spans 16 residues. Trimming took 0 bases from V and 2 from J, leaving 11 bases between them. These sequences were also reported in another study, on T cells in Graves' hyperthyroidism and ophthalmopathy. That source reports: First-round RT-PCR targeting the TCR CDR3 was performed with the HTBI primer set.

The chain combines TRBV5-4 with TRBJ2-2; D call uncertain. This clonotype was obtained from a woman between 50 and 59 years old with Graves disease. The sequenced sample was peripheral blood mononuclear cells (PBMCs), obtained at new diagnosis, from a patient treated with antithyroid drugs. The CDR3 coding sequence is TGTGCCAGCAGCTTGGTCGGTTCGGGCAACACCGGGGAGCTGTTTTTT. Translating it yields CASSLVGSGNTGELFF.